The next 15 T cell receptor beta chains were all read from a single sample in a study of T-cell memory formation after mild COVID-19. TCRdb redid the calling of the 5' RACE reads with MiXCR, one entry per CDR3 protein. The sample carries some 490,000 distinct CDR3 sequences, around a sixth recorded once. The sample was PBMCs or a T cell subset sorted from them (not recorded which). These receptor sequences come from an adult woman who had mild COVID-19 (a few samples of this study predate the infection). Cell type and time point are not known.

V gene TRBV11-1 combines with J gene TRBJ2-1; TRBD2 aligns across 10 bases. The ends lost 5 bases at V and 6 bases at J; junction bases unmatched: 7. The CDR3 runs 15 residues. Per germline, CDR1 SGHAT and CDR2 FQDESV (reference sequence). The CDR3 DNA reads TGTGCCAGCAGCCCCCATCCTAGCGGGGGCAATGAGCAGTTCTTC. Translation gives CASSPHPSGGNEQFF.

The genes are TRBV5-1 and TRBJ2-3; D is uncertain. Trimming stripped 2 bases from V and 1 base from J, with 11 bases between. CDR3 size: 15 residues. The germline V gene encodes CDR1 SGHRS and CDR2 YFSETQ. The CDR3 nucleotides read TGCGCCAGCAGCTTAGTTCCCAGACGCACAGATACGCAGTATTTT. Its protein is CASSLVPRRTDTQYF.

This clonotype turned up a few times. The V call is TRBV27, the J call TRBJ2-3; D is uncertain. V dropped 0 bases and J dropped 6 bases, with 7 bases sitting between them. This CDR3 spans 13 amino acids. Germline assignment: CDR1 MNHEY and CDR2 SMNVEV (reference sequence). The CDR3 sequence is CASSLSPMDTQYF. The CDR3 region has the DNA TGTGCCAGCAGTTTATCTCCCATGGATACGCAGTATTTT.

The CDR3 DNA follows: TGCGCCAGCAGCTTGCCAGTCCTAAGCGGGAGGGCCATAAATGAGCAGTTCTTC. It specifies CASSLPVLSGRAINEQFF. The V and J genes are TRBV5-1 and TRBJ2-1; TRBD2 aligns across 10 bases. Germline CDR1 and CDR2: SGHRS and YFSETQ. Trimming took 1 base from V and 7 from J; bases not matched to a gene: 14. The CDR3 extends over 18 amino acids.

The CDR3 reads CASSQAPLGRGAEQYF. The CDR3 bases are TGTGCCAGCAGCCAAGCGCCCCTGGGACGGGGCGCGGAGCAGTACTTC. The rearrangement joins TRBV4-2 to TRBJ2-7; D tentatively reads TRBD1 or TRBD2 (5 bases each). This CDR3 is 16 amino acids long. V lost 1 base, J lost 7 bases, and 20 bases lay in between. Germline CDR1 reads LGHNA; CDR2 reads YNFKEQ.

This clonotype was counted a few times. The chain has TRBV2 and TRBJ2-3; 8 nucleotides agree with TRBD1. J gave up 3 bases and V 8 bases, and 7 bases lay outside the gene matches. CDR1 is SNHLY, CDR2 FYNNEI, per germline. The CDR3 is 14 residues long. The CDR3 region is CASLGQGATDTQYF. The DNA of the CDR3 is TGTGCCAGCCTAGGGCAGGGGGCAACAGATACGCAGTATTTT.

Worth noting for this clonotype: The DNA is left out, because the CDR3 cannot be placed on it with certainty; the CDR3 is given as TCRdb lists it. The chain has TRBV12-3 or TRBV12-4 and TRBJ2-1; TRBD1, the D gene given by the table, was not confirmed from the DNA. The length of the CDR3 is 18 amino acids, counting both ends. CDR3 amino acids: CASSFGNGGGMSYNEQFF.

This clonotype was detected once. V is TRBV2 and J is TRBJ1-5; no clear D. CDR3 size: 13 residues. The V end was cut by 3 bases, the J end by 6 bases, with 9 bases between. Germline V gene sequence: CDR1 SNHLY, CDR2 FYNNEI. The DNA of the CDR3 is TGTGCCAGCAGTGATATGAGTGGTCAGCCCCAGCATTTT. It is translated as CASSDMSGQPQHF.

The CDR3 DNA is TGCAGTGCTAGTAAGGCCCTTGAGCAGTTCTTC. It specifies CSASKALEQFF. The rearrangement uses TRBV20-1 and TRBJ2-1; no reliable D call. CDR1 is DFQATT, CDR2 SNEGSKA, per germline (reference sequence). The CDR3 has 11 amino acids. With 3 bases removed from V and 9 bases from J, the gap between germline ends came to 9 bases.

This clonotype was detected a few times. The chain couples TRBV6-1 to TRBJ1-5; no definite D call. Germline V lookup: CDR1 MNHNS, CDR2 SASEGT. The CDR3 totals 15 residues. Trimming left V 2 bases short and J 5 bases short, with 13 bases between. The CDR3 nucleotides read TGTGCCAGCAGTGAACGTAGGGCATCCGATCAGCCCCAGCATTTT. As protein: CASSERRASDQPQHF.

In DNA, the CDR3 is TGTGCCAGCAGTCTAGGACAGGGGAGGGGCGCAGGCTATGGCTACACCTTC. It encodes CASSLGQGRGAGYGYTF. V gene TRBV6-1 combines with J gene TRBJ1-2; 9 nucleotides line up with TRBD1. Per germline, CDR1 MNHNS and CDR2 SASEGT. The CDR3 extends over 17 amino acids. The V and J ends lost 5 bases and 4 bases, in that order; junction bases with no gene match: 14.

This clonotype was detected only once. V gene TRBV20-1 combines with J gene TRBJ2-1; TRBD2 matches 9 bases. J lost 4 bases, V lost 5 bases, and 6 bases had no gene match. Germline values: CDR1 DFQATT, CDR2 SNEGSKA (reference sequence). The CDR3 totals 14 residues. CDR3 protein: CSAQLAGPYNEQFF. The CDR3, as DNA: TGCAGTGCTCAACTAGCGGGCCCTTACAATGAGCAGTTCTTC.

The chain carries TRBV20-1 and TRBJ2-7, with 14 bases identical to TRBD2. Germline values: CDR1 DFQATT, CDR2 SNEGSKA (reference sequence). The CDR3 runs 18 residues. Losses at the gene ends were 2 bases for V and 3 bases for J; bases not matched to a gene: 12. The CDR3 coding sequence is TGCAGTGCTAGACCTTACATGACTAGCGGGAGGGGTCGCTACGAGCAGTACTTC. Translation: CSARPYMTSGRGRYEQYF.

This clonotype was seen more than once but under ten times. This chain uses TRBV9 with TRBJ2-4; 7 bases match TRBD2. The J segment lost 4 bases and the V segment lost 0 bases, leaving 4 bases of the junction unmatched. The germline V gene encodes CDR1 SGDLS and CDR2 YYNGEE. The CDR3 contains 15 residues. CDR3 in amino acids: CASSVAASGKNIQYF. The CDR3 coding sequence is TGTGCCAGCAGCGTAGCGGCTAGCGGAAAAAACATTCAGTACTTC.

This clonotype was counted between two and nine times. The V and J genes are TRBV6-5 and TRBJ2-5; 8 bases align to TRBD2. CDR1 is MNHEY, CDR2 SVGAGI, per germline. Losses at the gene ends were 9 bases for V and 5 bases for J; bases not matched to a gene: 14. The CDR3 runs 15 residues. In DNA, the CDR3 is TGTGCCAGGAAAGACGCGAAGGGCGGGGGGGAGACCCAGTACTTC. It specifies CARKDAKGGGETQYF.